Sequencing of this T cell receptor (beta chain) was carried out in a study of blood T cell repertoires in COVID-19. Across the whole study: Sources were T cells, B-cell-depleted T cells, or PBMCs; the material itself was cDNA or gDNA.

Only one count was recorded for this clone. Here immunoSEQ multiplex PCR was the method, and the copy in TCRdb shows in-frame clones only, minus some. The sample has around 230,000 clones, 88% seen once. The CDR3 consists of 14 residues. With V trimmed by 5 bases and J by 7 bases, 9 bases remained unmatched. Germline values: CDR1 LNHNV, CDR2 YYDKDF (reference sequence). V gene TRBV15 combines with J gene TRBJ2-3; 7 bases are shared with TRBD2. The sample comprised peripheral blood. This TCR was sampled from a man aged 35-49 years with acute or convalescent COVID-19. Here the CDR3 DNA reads TGTGCCACCAGCGGGGGGGGTTACGTGAATACGCAGTATTTT. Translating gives CATSGGGYVNTQYF. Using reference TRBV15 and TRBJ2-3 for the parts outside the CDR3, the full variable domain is DAMVIQNPRYQVTQFGKPVTLSCSQTLNHNVMYWYQQKSSQAPKLLFHYYDKDFNNEADTPDNFQSRRPNTSFCFLDIRSPGLGDTAMYLCATSGGGYVNTQYFGPGTRLTVL.